Presented here are 12 T cell receptor beta chains from one specimen sequenced in a study of blood T cell repertoires in COVID-19. Measured with immunoSEQ multiplex PCR; TCRdb has only the in-frame clones, and not every one. The sample lists under 350,000 clones, 85% occurring once. Sample: peripheral blood. All receptors derive from a human donor in a cohort sampled during active COVID-19.

This chain links TRBV3-1 (or the pseudogene TRBV3-2) with TRBJ1-2; a weak D match, TRBD1 (5 bases). CDR3 size: 17 residues. From germline, CDR1 is LGHDT and CDR2 YNNKEL (reference sequence). The V end was cut by 2 bases, the J end by 7 bases, with 23 bases between. The CDR3 DNA reads as TGTGCCAGCAGCCAACAATTTCAGGGATCCTCCGGTTTTGGCTACACCTTC. Encoded protein: CASSQQFQGSSGFGYTF.

The chain recombines TRBV18 with TRBJ2-1, with TRBD2 matching over 9 bases. The CDR3 sequence is 18 residues long. J lost 0 bases, V lost 2 bases, and 8 bases had no gene match. Germline V gene sequence: CDR1 KGHSH, CDR2 LQKENI. CDR3 nucleotides: TGTGCCAGCTCACCAACTTTGGGTAGCGGGAGCTCCTACAATGAGCAGTTCTTC. It yields the protein CASSPTLGSGSSYNEQFF.

The rearrangement uses TRBV5-8 and TRBJ1-1; D is uncertain. Trimming removed 3 bases from V and 4 bases from J, with 10 bases in between. Germline V gives CDR1 SGHTS, CDR2 YDEGEE. The CDR3 is made up of 13 amino acids. The CDR3 here is CASSSLRGTEAFF. Here the CDR3 DNA reads TGTGCCAGCAGCTCCCTTCGGGGCACTGAAGCTTTCTTT. Variable domain in full (rest from reference TRBV5-8 and TRBJ1-1): EAGVTQSPTHLIKTRGQQATLRCSPISGHTSVYWYQQALGLGLQFLLWYDEGEERNRGNFPPRFSGRQFPNYSSELNVNALELEDSALYLCASSSLRGTEAFFGQGTRLTVV.

V is TRBV3-1 (or the pseudogene TRBV3-2) and J is TRBJ2-3; D unresolved. Between the trimmed V and J ends, which lost 2 bases and 4 bases, there was a span of 4 bases. CDR3 length: 12 amino acids. Germline V gene lookup returns CDR1 LGHDT and CDR2 YNNKEL (reference sequence). This chain's CDR3 is CASSQQADTQYF. The CDR3 bases are TGTGCCAGCAGCCAACAGGCAGATACGCAGTATTTT.

CDR3 nucleotide sequence: TGTGCCAGCAGCTTCTCGCTGGGGGCGCGTGGAAACACTGAAGCTTTCTTT. Translated: CASSFSLGARGNTEAFF. The chain joins TRBV7-9 to TRBJ1-1; D might be TRBD1 (6 bases). V lost 3 bases to trimming and J lost 2 bases, with 19 bases between them. CDR1 SEHNR and CDR2 FQNEAQ come from the germline V gene (reference sequence). The CDR3 has 17 residues.

V usage is TRBV3-1 (or the pseudogene TRBV3-2) and J usage is TRBJ2-5, with TRBD1 as a possible D gene (6 bases). V gave up 3 bases and J gave up 5 bases, with 16 bases separating them. Germline CDR1 LGHDT, CDR2 YNNKEL (reference sequence). CDR3 size: 15 residues. The CDR3 bases are TGTGCCAGCAGCCATCGGGGCAGGGGTGCGGAGACCCAGTACTTC. Amino acids: CASSHRGRGAETQYF.

The J gene is TRBJ2-6, the V gene TRBV21-1; TRBD1 was called by the table and not checked on the DNA. TRBV21-1 is an annotated pseudogene. CDR3 length equals 16 residues. The chain's CDR3 is CASFQRGSSGANVLTF. DNA for the CDR3: TGTGCCAGTTTCCAAAGGGGAAGCTCTGGGGCCAACGTCCTGACTTTC.

V usage is TRBV6-2 or TRBV6-3 and J usage is TRBJ2-1, with D perhaps matching TRBD2 (6 bases). The CDR3 covers 15 residues. Germline V CDR1 and CDR2: MNHEY, SVGEGT. V dropped 4 bases and J dropped 6 bases, with 16 bases sitting between them. The CDR3 spells CASSSGTPSLNEQFF. The CDR3 nucleotides read TGTGCCAGCAGTTCCGGGACTCCCTCCCTCAATGAGCAGTTCTTC.

The chain employs TRBV4-3 and TRBJ1-6; D not certain. The CDR3 contains 15 residues. Trimming removed 4 bases at V and 5 bases at J, with 12 bases between. CDR1 is LGHNA and CDR2 is YSLEER in the germline V gene. The CDR3 is CASSRRSGNNSPLHF. CDR3 nucleotides: TGCGCCAGCAGCCGAAGATCGGGGAATAATTCACCCCTCCACTTT.

This clone is a singleton in its sample. V gene TRBV6-5 combines with J gene TRBJ2-2, with D perhaps TRBD2 (5 bases). CDR1 and CDR2 (germline): MNHEY, SVGAGI. The CDR3 has 15 amino acids. Trimming cost V 0 bases and J 6 bases, with 11 bases left between them. The CDR3 DNA is TGTGCCAGCAGTTACTCGAATGCGGGTTCCGGGGAGCTGTTTTTT. Amino acid sequence: CASSYSNAGSGELFF.

This clone was seen once. The chain combines TRBV3-1 (or the pseudogene TRBV3-2) with TRBJ1-2; D ambiguous. CDR1 is LGHDT and CDR2 is YNNKEL in the germline V gene (reference sequence). The CDR3 extends over 14 amino acids. Trimming stripped 1 base from V and 8 bases from J, with 14 bases between. CDR3 in amino acids: CASSQGRLLFGYTF. The CDR3 nucleotides read TGTGCCAGCAGCCAAGGTCGGTTGCTCTTCGGCTACACCTTC.

This CDR3 is CASSPPNQGASYNEQFF. The CDR3 DNA is TGTGCCAGCTCACCACCTAACCAGGGGGCCTCCTACAATGAGCAGTTCTTC. J is TRBJ2-1 and V is TRBV18; TRBD1 aligns across 8 bases. Trimming took 0 bases from V and 0 from J; bases not matched to a gene: 4. The CDR3 is 17 amino acids. In germline, CDR1 is KGHSH, CDR2 LQKENI.